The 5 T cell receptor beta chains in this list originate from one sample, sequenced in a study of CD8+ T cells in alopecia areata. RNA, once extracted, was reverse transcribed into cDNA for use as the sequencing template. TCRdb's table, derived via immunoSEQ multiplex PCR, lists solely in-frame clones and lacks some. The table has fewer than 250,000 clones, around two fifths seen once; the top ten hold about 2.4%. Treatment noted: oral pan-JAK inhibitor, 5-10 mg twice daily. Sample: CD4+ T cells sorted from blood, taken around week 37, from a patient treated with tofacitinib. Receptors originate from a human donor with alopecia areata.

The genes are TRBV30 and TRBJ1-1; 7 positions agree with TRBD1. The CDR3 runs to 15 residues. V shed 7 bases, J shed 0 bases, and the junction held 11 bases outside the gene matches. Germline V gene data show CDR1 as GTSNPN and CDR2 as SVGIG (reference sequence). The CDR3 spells CAYGRRGQMNTEAFF. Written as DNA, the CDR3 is TGTGCCTATGGACGAAGGGGGCAGATGAACACTGAAGCTTTCTTT.

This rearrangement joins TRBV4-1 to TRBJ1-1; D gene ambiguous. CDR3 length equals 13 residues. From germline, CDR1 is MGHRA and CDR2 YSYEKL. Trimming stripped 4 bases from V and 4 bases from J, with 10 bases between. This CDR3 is CASSPGAGTEAFF. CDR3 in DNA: TGCGCCAGCAGCCCAGGCGCGGGCACTGAAGCTTTCTTT.

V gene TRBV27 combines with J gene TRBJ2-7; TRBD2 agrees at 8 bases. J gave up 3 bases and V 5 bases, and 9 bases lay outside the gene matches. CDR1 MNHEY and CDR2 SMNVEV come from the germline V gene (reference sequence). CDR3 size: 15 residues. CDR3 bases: TGTGCCAGCAGTATCCGGGAGGGAGGGGGCTACGAGCAGTACTTC. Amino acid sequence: CASSIREGGGYEQYF.

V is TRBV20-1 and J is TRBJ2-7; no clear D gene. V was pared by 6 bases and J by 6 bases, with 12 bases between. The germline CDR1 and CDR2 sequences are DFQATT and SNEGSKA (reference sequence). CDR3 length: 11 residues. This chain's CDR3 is CSAPSVPEQYF. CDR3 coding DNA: TGCAGTGCCCCCTCTGTACCCGAGCAGTACTTC.

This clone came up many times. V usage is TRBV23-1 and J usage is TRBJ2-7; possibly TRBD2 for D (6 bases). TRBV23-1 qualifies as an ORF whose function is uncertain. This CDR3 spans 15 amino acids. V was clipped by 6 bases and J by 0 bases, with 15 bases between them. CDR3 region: CASRPWDSSSYEQYF. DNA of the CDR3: TGCGCCAGCAGACCTTGGGACTCGAGCTCCTACGAGCAGTACTTC.